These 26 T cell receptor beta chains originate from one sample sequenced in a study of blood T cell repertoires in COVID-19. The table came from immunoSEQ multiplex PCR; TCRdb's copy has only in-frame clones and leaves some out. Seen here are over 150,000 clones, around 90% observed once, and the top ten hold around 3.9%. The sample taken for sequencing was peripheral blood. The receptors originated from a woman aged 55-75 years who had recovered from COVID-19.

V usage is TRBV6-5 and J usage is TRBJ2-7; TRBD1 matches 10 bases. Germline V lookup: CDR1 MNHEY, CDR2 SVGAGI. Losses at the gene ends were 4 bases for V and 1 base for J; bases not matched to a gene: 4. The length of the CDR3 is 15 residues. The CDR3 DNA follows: TGTGCCAGCAGTTCAGGACAGGGGGGATCCTACGAGCAGTACTTC. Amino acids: CASSSGQGGSYEQYF.

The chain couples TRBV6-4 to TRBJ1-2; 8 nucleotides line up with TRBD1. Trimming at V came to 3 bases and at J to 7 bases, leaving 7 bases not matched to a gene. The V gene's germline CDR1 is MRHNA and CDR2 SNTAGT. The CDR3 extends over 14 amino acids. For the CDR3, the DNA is TGTGCCAGCAGTGAGAACCAGGGGGCTGGTGGCTACACCTTC. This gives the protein CASSENQGAGGYTF.

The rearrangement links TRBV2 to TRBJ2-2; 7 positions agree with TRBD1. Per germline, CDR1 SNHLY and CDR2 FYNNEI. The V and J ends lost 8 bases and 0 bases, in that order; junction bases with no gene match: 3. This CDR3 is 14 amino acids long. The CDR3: CASGTVANTGELFF. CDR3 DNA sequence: TGTGCCAGCGGGACAGTCGCGAACACCGGGGAGCTGTTTTTT.

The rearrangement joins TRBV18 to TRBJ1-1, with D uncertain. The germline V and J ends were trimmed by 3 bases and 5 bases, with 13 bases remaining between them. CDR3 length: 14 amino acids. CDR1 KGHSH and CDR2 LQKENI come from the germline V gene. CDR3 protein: CASSPVATGTEAFF. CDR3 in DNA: TGTGCCAGCTCACCGGTGGCCACCGGGACTGAAGCTTTCTTT. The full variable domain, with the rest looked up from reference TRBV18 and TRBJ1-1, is NAGVMQNPRHLVRRRGQEARLRCSPMKGHSHVYWYRQLPEEGLKFMVYLQKENIIDESGMPKERFSAEFPKEGPSILRIQQVVRGDSAAYFCASSPVATGTEAFFGQGTRLTVV.

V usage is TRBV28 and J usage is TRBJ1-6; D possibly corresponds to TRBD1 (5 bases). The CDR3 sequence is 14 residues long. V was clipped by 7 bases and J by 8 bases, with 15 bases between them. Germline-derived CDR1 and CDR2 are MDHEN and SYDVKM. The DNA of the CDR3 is TGTGCCAGCACCCATTGGGGGGTCGATTCACCCCTCCACTTT. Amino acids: CASTHWGVDSPLHF. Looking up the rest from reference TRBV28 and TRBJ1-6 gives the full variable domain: DVKVTQSSRYLVKRTGEKVFLECVQDMDHENMFWYRQDPGLGLRLIYFSYDVKMKEKGDIPEGYSVSREKKERFSLILESASTNQTSMYLCASTHWGVDSPLHFGNGTRLTVT.

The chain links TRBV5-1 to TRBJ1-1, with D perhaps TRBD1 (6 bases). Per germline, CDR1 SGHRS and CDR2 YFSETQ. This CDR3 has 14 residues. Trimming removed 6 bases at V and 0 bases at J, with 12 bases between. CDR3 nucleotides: TGCGCCAGCATGCCTGGACAGTTGAACACTGAAGCTTTCTTT. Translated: CASMPGQLNTEAFF.

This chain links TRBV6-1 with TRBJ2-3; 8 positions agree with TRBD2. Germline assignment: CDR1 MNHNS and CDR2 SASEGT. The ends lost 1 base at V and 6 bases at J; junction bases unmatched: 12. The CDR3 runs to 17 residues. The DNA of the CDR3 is TGTGCCAGCAGTGAAGTTGATAGCGGGGTATCGGGGGATACGCAGTATTTT. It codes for CASSEVDSGVSGDTQYF.

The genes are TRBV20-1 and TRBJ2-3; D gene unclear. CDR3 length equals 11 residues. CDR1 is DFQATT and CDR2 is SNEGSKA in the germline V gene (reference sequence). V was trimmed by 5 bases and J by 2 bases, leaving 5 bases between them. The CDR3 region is CSALFTDTQYF. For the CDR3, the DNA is TGCAGTGCTCTCTTCACAGATACGCAGTATTTT.

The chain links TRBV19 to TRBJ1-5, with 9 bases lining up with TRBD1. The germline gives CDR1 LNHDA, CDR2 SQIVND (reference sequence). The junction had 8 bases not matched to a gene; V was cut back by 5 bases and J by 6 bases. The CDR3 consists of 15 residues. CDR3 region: CASSPAGTGTQPQHF. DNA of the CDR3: TGTGCCAGTAGTCCGGCCGGGACAGGGACTCAGCCCCAGCATTTT.

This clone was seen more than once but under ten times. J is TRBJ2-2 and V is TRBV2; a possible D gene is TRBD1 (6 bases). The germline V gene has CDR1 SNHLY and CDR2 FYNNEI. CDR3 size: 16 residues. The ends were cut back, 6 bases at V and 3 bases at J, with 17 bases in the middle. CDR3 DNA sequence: TGTGCCAGCAGAAAGGGTTGGGGGCCGGACACCGGGGAGCTGTTTTTT. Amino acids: CASRKGWGPDTGELFF.

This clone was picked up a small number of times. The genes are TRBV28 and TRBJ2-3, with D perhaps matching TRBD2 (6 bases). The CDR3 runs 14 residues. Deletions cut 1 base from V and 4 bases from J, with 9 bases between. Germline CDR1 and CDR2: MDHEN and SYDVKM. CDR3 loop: CASSLFGGADTQYF. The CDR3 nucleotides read TGTGCCAGCAGTTTATTCGGCGGGGCAGATACGCAGTATTTT. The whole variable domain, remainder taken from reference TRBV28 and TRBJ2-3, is DVKVTQSSRYLVKRTGEKVFLECVQDMDHENMFWYRQDPGLGLRLIYFSYDVKMKEKGDIPEGYSVSREKKERFSLILESASTNQTSMYLCASSLFGGADTQYFGPGTRLTVL.

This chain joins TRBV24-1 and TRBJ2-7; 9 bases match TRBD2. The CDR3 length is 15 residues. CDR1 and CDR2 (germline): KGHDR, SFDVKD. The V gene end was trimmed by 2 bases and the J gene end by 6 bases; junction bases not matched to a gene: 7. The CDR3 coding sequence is TGTGCCACCAGTGATTCCGCGGGGGGGCATTCCGAGCAGTACTTC. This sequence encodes CATSDSAGGHSEQYF.

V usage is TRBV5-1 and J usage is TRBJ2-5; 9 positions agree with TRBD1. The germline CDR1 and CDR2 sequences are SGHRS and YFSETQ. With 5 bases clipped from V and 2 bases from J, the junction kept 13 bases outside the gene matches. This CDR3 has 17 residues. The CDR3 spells CASRLSTGGLEQETQYF. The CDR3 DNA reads TGCGCCAGCAGGCTAAGCACAGGGGGCCTGGAGCAAGAGACCCAGTACTTC. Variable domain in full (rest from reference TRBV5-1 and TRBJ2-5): KAGVTQTPRYLIKTRGQQVTLSCSPISGHRSVSWYQQTPGQGLQFLFEYFSETQRNKGNFPGRFSGRQFSNSRSEMNVSTLELGDSALYLCASRLSTGGLEQETQYFGPGTRLLVL.

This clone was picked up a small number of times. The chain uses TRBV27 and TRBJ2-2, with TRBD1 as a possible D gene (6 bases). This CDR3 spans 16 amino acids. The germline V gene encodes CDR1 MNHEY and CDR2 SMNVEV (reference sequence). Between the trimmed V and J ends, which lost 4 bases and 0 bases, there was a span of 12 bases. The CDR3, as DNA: TGTGCCAGCAGTTCCTGGACAGATGCGAACACCGGGGAGCTGTTTTTT. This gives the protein CASSSWTDANTGELFF.

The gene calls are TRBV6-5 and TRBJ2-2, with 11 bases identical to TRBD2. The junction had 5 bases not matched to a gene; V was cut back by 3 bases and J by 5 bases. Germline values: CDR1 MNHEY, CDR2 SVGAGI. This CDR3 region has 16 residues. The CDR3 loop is CASSYSSSGGTGELFF. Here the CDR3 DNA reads TGTGCCAGCAGTTATAGTTCTAGCGGGGGGACCGGGGAGCTGTTTTTT.

CDR3 coding DNA: TGTGCCAGCAGTGTCTACACTGAAGCTTTCTTT. Its protein product is CASSVYTEAFF. The chain couples TRBV2 to TRBJ1-1; no definite D call. Germline CDR1 SNHLY, CDR2 FYNNEI. The CDR3 covers 11 residues. The ends were cut back, 4 bases at V and 3 bases at J, with 3 bases in the middle.

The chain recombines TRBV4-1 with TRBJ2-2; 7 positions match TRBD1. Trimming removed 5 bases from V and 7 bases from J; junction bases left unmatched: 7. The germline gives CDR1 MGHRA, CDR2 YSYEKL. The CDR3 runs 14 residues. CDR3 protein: CASSTQTGYGELFF. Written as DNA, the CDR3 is TGCGCCAGCAGCACTCAGACAGGGTACGGGGAGCTGTTTTTT.

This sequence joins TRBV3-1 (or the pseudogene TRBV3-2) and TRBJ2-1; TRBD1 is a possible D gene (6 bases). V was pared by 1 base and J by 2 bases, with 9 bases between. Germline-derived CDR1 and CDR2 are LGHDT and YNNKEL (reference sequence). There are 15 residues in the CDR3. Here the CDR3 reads CASSQVQGPYNEQFF. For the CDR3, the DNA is TGTGCCAGCAGCCAAGTACAGGGCCCCTACAATGAGCAGTTCTTC.

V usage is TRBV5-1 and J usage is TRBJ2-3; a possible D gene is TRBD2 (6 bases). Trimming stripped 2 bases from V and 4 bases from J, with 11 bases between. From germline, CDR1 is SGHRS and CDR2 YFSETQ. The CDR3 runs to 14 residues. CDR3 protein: CASSFPGGSDTQYF. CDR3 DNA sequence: TGCGCCAGCAGCTTTCCCGGGGGATCAGATACGCAGTATTTT.

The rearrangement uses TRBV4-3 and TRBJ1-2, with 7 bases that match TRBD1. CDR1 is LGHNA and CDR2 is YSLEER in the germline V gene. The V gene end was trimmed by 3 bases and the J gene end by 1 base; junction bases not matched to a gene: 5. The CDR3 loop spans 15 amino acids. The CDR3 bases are TGCGCCAGCAGCCACCAGACAGGGCTTAACTATGGCTACACCTTC. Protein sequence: CASSHQTGLNYGYTF.

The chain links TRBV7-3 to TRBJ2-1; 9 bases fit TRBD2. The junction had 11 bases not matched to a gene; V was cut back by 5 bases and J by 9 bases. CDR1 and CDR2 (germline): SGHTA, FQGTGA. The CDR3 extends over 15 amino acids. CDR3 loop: CASSISGGRGGEQFF. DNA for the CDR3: TGTGCCAGCAGCATTAGCGGGGGCAGAGGGGGTGAGCAGTTCTTC.

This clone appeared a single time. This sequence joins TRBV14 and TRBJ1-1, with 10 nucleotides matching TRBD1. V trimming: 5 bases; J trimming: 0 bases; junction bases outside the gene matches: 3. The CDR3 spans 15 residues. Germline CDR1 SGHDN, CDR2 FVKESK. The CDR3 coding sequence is TGTGCCAGCAGCTCGGACAGGGGGATGAACACTGAAGCTTTCTTT. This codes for CASSSDRGMNTEAFF. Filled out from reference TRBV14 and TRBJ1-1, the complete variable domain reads EAGVTQFPSHSVIEKGQTVTLRCDPISGHDNLYWYRRVMGKEIKFLLHFVKESKQDESGMPNNRFLAERTGGTYSTLKVQPAELEDSGVYFCASSSDRGMNTEAFFGQGTRLTVV.

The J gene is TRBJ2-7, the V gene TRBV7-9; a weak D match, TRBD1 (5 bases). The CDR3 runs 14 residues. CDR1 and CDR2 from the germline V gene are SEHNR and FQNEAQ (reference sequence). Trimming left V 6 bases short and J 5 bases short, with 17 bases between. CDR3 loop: CASRASGQVNEQYF. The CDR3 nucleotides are TGTGCCAGCAGGGCCTCCGGACAAGTAAACGAGCAGTACTTC. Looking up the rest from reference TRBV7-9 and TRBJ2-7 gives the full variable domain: DTGVSQNPRHKITKRGQNVTFRCDPISEHNRLYWYRQTLGQGPEFLTYFQNEAQLEKSRLLSDRFSAERPKGSFSTLEIQRTEQGDSAMYLCASRASGQVNEQYFGPGTRLTVT.

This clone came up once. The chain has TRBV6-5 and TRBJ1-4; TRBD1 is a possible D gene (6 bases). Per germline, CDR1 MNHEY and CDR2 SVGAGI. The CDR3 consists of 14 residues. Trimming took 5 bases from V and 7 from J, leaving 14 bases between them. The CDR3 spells CASSPQGGSEKLFF. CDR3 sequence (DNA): TGTGCCAGCAGTCCACAGGGAGGGAGTGAAAAACTGTTTTTT.

As DNA, the CDR3 is TGTGCCAGCAGCGTAGGATCAGGGAACACTGAAGCTTTCTTT. It encodes CASSVGSGNTEAFF. This chain uses TRBV9 with TRBJ1-1; D not certain. This CDR3 is 14 amino acids long. The germline V gene has CDR1 SGDLS and CDR2 YYNGEE. Between the trimmed V and J ends, which lost 0 bases and 1 base, there was a span of 7 bases.

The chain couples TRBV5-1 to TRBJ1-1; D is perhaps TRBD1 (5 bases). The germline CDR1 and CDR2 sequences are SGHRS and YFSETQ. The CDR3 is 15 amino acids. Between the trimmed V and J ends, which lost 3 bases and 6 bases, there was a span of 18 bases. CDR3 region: CASSYLVGAQAEAFF. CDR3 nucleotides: TGCGCCAGCAGCTACTTAGTAGGGGCTCAGGCTGAAGCTTTCTTT. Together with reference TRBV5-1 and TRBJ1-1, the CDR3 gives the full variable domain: KAGVTQTPRYLIKTRGQQVTLSCSPISGHRSVSWYQQTPGQGLQFLFEYFSETQRNKGNFPGRFSGRQFSNSRSEMNVSTLELGDSALYLCASSYLVGAQAEAFFGQGTRLTVV.